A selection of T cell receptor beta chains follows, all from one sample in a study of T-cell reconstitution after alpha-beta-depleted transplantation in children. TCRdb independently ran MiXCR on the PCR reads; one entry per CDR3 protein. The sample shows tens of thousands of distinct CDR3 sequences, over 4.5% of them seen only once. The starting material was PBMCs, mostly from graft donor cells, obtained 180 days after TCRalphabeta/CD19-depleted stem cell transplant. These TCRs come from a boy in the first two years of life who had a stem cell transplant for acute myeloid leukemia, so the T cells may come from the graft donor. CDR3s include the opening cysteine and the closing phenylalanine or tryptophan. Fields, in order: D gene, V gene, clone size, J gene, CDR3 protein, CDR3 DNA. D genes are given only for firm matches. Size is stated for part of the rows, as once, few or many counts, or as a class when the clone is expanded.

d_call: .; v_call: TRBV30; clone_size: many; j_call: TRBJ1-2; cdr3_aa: CARQVANYGYTF; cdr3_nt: TGTGCCCGACAGGTTGCCAACTATGGCTACACCTTC
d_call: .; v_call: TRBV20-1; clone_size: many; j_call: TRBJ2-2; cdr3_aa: CSAKIPNTGELFF; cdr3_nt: TGCAGTGCTAAGATTCCGAACACCGGGGAGCTGTTTTTT
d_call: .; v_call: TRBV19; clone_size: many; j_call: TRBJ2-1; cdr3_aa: CASSSANHNEQFF; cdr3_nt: TGTGCCAGTAGTAGCGCTAATCACAATGAGCAGTTCTTC
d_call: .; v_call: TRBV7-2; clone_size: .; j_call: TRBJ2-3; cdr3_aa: CATERAADTQYF; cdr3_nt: TGTGCCACCGAACGAGCGGCAGATACGCAGTATTTT
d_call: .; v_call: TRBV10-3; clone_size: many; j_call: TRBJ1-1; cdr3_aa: CAISDRAVSTEAFF; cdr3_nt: TGTGCCATCAGTGACCGGGCGGTGAGCACTGAAGCTTTCTTT
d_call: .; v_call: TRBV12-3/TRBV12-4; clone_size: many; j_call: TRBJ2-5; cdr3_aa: CASTERETQYF; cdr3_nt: TGTGCCAGCACCGAGAGGGAGACCCAGTACTTC
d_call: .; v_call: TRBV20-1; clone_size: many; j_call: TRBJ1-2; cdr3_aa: CSASSGSWKAF; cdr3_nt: TGCAGTGCTAGTTCGGGCAGTTGGAAGGCCTTC
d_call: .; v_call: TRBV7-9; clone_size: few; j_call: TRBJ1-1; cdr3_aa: CASSFLAPEAFF; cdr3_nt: TGTGCCAGCAGCTTTCTGGCTCCTGAAGCTTTCTTT
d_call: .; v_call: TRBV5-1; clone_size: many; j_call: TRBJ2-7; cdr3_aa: CASSLAGTYEQYF; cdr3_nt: TGCGCCAGCAGCTTGGCGGGAACCTACGAGCAGTACTTC
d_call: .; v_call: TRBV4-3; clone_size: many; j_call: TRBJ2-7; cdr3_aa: CASSQVGGGHEQYF; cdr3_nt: TGCGCCAGCAGCCAAGTTGGAGGGGGCCACGAGCAGTACTTC
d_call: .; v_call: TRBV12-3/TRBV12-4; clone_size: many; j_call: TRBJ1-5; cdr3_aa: CASSPGQIFNQPQHF; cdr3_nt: TGTGCCAGCAGCCCCGGACAGATTTTTAATCAGCCCCAGCATTTT
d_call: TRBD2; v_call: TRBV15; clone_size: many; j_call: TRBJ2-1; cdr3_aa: CATSRAEFLAGGRGEQFF; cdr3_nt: TGTGCCACCAGCAGAGCCGAATTCCTAGCGGGGGGGCGGGGTGAGCAGTTCTTC
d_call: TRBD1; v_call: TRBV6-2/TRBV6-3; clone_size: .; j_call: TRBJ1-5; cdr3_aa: CASSYAGTGAGQPQHF; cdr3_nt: TGTGCCAGCAGTTACGCTGGGACAGGGGCGGGACAGCCCCAGCATTTT
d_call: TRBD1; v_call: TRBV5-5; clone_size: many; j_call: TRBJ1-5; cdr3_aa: CASSLGQGRQPQHF; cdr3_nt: TGTGCCAGCAGCTTGGGACAGGGACGTCAGCCCCAGCATTTT
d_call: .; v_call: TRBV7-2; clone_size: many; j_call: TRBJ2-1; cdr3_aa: CASSLGLQLYNEQFF; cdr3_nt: TGTGCCAGCAGCTTAGGTTTACAGCTCTACAATGAGCAGTTCTTC
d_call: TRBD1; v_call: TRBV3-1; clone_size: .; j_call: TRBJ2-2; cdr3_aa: CASSPQVPGTGMYTGELFF; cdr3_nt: TGTGCCAGCAGTCCACAGGTCCCCGGGACAGGGATGTACACCGGGGAGCTGTTTTTT
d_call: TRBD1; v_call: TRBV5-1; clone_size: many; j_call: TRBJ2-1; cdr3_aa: CASSLGRQGPSDEQFF; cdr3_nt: TGCGCCAGCAGCTTGGGCCGACAGGGGCCATCGGATGAGCAGTTCTTC
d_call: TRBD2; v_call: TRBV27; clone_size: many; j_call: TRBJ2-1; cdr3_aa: CASSTRQLLERWRGGYNEQFF; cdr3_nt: TGTGCCAGCAGTACCCGACAGCTACTTGAGAGGTGGCGGGGGGGTTACAATGAGCAGTTCTTC
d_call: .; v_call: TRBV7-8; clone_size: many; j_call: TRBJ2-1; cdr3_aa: CASSLVTVNEQFF; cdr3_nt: TGTGCCAGCAGCTTAGTGACGGTAAATGAGCAGTTCTTC
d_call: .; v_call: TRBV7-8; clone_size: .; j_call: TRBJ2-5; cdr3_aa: CASSLQAESGETQYF; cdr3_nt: TGTGCCAGCAGCTTACAGGCAGAGTCAGGAGAGACCCAGTACTTC
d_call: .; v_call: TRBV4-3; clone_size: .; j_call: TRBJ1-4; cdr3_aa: CASSQEWQEKLFF; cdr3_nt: TGCGCCAGCAGCCAAGAGTGGCAGGAAAAACTGTTTTTT
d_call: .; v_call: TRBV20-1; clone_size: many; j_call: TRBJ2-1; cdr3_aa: CSATLDDPIYNEQFF; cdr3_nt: TGCAGTGCTACTCTCGACGATCCCATATACAATGAGCAGTTCTTC
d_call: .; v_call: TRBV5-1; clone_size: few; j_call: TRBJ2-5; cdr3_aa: CASSSQGEETQYF; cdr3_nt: TGCGCCAGCAGCTCACAGGGCGAGGAGACCCAGTACTTC
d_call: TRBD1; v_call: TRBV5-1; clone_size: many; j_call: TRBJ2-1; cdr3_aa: CASSPQQGSSSYNEQFF; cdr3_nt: TGCGCCAGCAGCCCGCAACAGGGGAGCAGCTCCTACAATGAGCAGTTCTTC
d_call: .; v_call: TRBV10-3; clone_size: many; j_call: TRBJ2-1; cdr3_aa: CAISDPDTYNEQFF; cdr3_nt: TGTGCCATCAGTGACCCCGACACTTACAATGAGCAGTTCTTC
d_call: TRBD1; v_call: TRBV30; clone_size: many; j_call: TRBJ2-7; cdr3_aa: CAWSIQGAAEQYF; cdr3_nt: TGTGCCTGGAGTATCCAGGGGGCGGCCGAGCAGTACTTC
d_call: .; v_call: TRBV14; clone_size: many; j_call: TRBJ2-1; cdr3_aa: CASSQSWGPPYNEQFF; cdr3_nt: TGTGCCAGCAGCCAAAGCTGGGGGCCGCCGTACAATGAGCAGTTCTTC
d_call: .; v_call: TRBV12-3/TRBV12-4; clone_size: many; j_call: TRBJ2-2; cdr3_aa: CASSFNTGELFF; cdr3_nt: TGTGCCAGCAGTTTTAACACCGGGGAGCTGTTTTTT
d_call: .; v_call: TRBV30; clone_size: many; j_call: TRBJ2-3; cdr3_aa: CAWRIQGANTQYF; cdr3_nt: TGTGCCTGGAGGATCCAAGGGGCTAATACGCAGTATTTT
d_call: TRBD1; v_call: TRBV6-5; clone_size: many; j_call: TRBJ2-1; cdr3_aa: CASRISRDRVNNEQFF; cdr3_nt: TGTGCCAGCAGGATTTCCCGGGACAGGGTCAACAATGAGCAGTTCTTC
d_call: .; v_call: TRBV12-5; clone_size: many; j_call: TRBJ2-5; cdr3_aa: CASGDVTFGGQEETQYF; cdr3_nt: TGTGCTAGTGGGGACGTTACGTTCGGGGGGCAAGAAGAGACCCAGTACTTC
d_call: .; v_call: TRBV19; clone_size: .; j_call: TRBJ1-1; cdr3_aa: CASSIAQGRKAFF; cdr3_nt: TGTGCCAGTAGTATCGCGCAGGGCCGAAAAGCTTTCTTT
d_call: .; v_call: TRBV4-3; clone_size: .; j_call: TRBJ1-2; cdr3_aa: CASSQDRGREGYTF; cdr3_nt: TGCGCCAGCAGCCAAGATAGAGGGAGAGAAGGCTACACCTTC
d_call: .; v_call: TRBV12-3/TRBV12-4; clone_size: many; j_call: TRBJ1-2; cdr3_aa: CASTLAGMGGYTF; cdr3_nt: TGTGCCAGCACCCTGGCTGGGATGGGCGGCTACACCTTC
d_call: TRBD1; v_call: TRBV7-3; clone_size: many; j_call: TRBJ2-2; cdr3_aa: CASSPTGGNTGELFF; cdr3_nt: TGTGCCAGCAGCCCGACAGGGGGCAACACCGGGGAGCTGTTTTTT
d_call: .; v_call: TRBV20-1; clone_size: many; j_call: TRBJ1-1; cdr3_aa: CSARLRGTEAFF; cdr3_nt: TGCAGTGCTCGTCTCAGGGGTACTGAAGCTTTCTTT
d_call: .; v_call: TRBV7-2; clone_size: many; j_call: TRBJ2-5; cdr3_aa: CASSERASMETQYF; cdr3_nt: TGTGCCAGCAGCGAGCGAGCTAGCATGGAGACCCAGTACTTC
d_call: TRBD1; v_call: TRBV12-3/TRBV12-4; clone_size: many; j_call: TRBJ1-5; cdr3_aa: CASSTGTGSNQPQHF; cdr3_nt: TGTGCCAGCAGCACCGGGACAGGGAGCAATCAGCCCCAGCATTTT
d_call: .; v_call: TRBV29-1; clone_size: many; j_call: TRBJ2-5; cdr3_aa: CSVVGRLWTQYF; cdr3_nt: TGCAGCGTTGTCGGCAGGCTTTGGACCCAGTACTTC
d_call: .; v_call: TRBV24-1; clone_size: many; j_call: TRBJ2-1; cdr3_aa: CATARRRGDNEQFF; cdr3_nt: TGTGCCACCGCACGAAGGCGGGGAGACAATGAGCAGTTCTTC
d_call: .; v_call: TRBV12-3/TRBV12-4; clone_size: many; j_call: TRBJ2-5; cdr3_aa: CASSETPSGETQYF; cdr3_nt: TGTGCCAGCAGTGAGACTCCTTCCGGGGAGACCCAGTACTTC
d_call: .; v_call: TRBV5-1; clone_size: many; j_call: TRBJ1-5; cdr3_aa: CARVQWVDRNQPQHF; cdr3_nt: TGCGCCAGGGTCCAGTGGGTCGACAGGAATCAGCCCCAGCATTTT
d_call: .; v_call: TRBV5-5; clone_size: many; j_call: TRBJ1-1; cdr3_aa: CASSFRAGTMNTEAFF; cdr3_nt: TGTGCCAGCAGCTTCAGGGCAGGGACGATGAACACTGAAGCTTTCTTT
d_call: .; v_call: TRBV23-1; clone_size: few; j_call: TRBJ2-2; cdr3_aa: CASNPLSTEDTGELFF; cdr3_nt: TGCGCCAGCAATCCACTCTCCACCGAGGACACCGGGGAGCTGTTTTTT
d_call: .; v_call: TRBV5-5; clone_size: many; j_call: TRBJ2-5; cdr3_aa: CASSFRTGTSQETQYF; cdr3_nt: TGTGCCAGCAGCTTTAGAACCGGGACAAGTCAAGAGACCCAGTACTTC
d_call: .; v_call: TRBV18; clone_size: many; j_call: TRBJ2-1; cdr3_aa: CASLQTGPYNEQFF; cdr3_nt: TGTGCCAGCCTACAGACGGGGCCCTACAATGAGCAGTTCTTC
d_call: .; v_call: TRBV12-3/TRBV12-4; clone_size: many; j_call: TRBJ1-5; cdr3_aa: CASSLTGMGNQPQHF; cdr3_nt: TGTGCCAGCAGCCTAACGGGGATGGGCAATCAGCCCCAGCATTTT
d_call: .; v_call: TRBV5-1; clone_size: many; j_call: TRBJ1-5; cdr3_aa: CASSLAGGPNQPQHF; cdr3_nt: TGCGCCAGCAGCTTGGCCGGGGGGCCTAATCAGCCCCAGCATTTT
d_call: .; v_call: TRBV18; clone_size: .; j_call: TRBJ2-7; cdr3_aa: CASSPDQGVLNEQYF; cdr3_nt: TGTGCCAGCTCACCAGACCAAGGGGTGCTTAACGAGCAGTACTTC
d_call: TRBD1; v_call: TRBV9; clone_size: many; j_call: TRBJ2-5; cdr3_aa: CASSAGQVDPETQYF; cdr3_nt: TGTGCCAGCAGCGCGGGACAGGTGGACCCAGAGACCCAGTACTTC
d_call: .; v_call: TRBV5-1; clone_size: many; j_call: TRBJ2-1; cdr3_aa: CASSWTSGPVISNEQFF; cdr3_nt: TGCGCCAGCAGTTGGACCAGCGGGCCGGTCATTAGTAATGAGCAGTTCTTC
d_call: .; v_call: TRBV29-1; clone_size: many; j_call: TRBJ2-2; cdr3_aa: CSVDLGSGELFF; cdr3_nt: TGCAGCGTTGATTTGGGGTCCGGGGAGCTGTTTTTT
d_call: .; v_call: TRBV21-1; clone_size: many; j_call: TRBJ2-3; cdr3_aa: CASSKTSKVSTDTQYF; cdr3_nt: TGTGCCAGCAGCAAAACATCGAAAGTTAGCACAGATACGCAGTATTTT
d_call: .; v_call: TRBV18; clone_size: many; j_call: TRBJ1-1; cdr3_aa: CASSPQGLGTEAFF; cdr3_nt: TGTGCCAGCTCACCTCAGGGGTTGGGCACTGAAGCTTTCTTT
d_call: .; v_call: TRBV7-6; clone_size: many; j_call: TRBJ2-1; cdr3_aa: CASSLAGTFNEQFF; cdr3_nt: TGTGCCAGCAGCTTAGCGGGAACTTTCAATGAGCAGTTCTTC
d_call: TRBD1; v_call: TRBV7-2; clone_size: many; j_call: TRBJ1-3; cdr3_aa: CASSVAGGSSGNTIYF; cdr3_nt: TGTGCCAGCAGCGTGGCAGGGGGGAGCTCTGGAAACACCATATATTTT